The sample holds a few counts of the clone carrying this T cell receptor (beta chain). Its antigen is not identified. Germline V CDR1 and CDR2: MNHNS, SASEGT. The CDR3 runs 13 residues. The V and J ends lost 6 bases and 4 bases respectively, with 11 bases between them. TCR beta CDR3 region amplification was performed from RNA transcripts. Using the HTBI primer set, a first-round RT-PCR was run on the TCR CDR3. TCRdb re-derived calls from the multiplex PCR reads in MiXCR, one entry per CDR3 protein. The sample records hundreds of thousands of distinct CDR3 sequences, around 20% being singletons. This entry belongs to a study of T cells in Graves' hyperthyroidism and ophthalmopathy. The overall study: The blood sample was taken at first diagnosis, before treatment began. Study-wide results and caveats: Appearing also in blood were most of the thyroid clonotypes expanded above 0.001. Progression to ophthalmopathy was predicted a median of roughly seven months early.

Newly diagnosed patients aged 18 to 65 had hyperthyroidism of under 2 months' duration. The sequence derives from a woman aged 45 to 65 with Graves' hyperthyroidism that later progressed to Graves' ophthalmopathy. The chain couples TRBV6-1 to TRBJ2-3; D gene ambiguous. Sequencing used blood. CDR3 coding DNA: TGTGCCAGCAGCCTCGGCAAGGCAGATACGCAGTATTTT. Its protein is CASSLGKADTQYF.